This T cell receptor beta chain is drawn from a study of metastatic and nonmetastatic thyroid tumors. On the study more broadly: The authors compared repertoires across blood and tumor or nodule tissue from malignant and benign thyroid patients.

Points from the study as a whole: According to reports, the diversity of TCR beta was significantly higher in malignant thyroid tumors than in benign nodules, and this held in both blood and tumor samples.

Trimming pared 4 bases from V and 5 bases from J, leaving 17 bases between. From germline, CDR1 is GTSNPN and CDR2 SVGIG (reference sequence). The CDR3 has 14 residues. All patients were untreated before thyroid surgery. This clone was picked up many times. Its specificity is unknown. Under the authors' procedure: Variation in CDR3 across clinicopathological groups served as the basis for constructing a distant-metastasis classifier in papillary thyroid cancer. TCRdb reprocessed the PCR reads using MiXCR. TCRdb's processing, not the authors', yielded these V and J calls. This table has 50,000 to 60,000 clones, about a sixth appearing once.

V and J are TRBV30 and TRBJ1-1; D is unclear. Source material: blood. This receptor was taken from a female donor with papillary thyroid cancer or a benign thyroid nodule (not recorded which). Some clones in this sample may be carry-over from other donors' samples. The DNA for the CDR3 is TGTGCCTGGACTCCGGGGTCTTATCGAACTGAAGCTTTCTTT. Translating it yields CAWTPGSYRTEAFF.